This entry is about one T cell receptor beta chain. The antigen is not known. The germline gene is not matched at one end of the junction; a read error may be the cause. Germline V gives CDR1 MNHEY, CDR2 SMNVEV (reference sequence). This CDR3 region has 15 residues. This record comes from a study of blood T cells in healthy people across ages. Study results and caveats: Roughly linearly, TCR beta diversity per million T cells fell as age increased.

A second 7 to 11 cycle PCR used barcoded and J-beta primers. A template-switch adaptor containing 12 random nucleotides labeled each cDNA molecule. In TCRdb, the 5' RACE reads were re-called with MiXCR into one record per CDR3 protein. The sample has 1 million to 1.2 million distinct CDR3 sequences, more than 30% seen once; the top ten hold less than 15%. The V and J genes are TRBV27 and TRBJ2-3; D is uncertain. The sample taken for sequencing was blood. The TCR was taken from a young man in good health. CDR3 coding DNA: TGTGCCAGCAGTCCGAACTCGCTTACCACAGATGCGCAGTATTTT. Amino acid sequence: CASSPNSLTTDAQYF.